This entry features one TCR beta chain sequence. The antigen is not known. The CDR3 sequence is 14 residues long. Germline-derived CDR1 and CDR2 are SGHRS and YFSETQ. V lost 4 bases and J 2 bases, leaving 10 bases between the germline ends. Sequence data for DNA of cultured CD4+ T cells were generated by the Oncomine TCR Beta short-read assay. TCRdb re-derived calls from the PCR reads in MiXCR, one entry per CDR3 protein. There are fewer than 11,000 distinct CDR3 sequences in the sample; 20% to 30% occur only once, and 46% lies in the top ten. The source of the sample is a study of vaccination and CD4 T cells after COVID-19. General study findings and limits: In median terms, SARS-CoV-2-reactive clonotypes went from approximately 21 to 40, a nonsignificant rise.

Sample treatment: roughly 11-day PBMC culture with coronavirus spike peptide pools or control peptides (ViraFEST assay). The receptor was isolated from a human donor who received a COVID-19 vaccine. Sequenced material: CD4+ T cells from blood, cultured in vitro, taken before SARS-CoV-2 vaccination. The chain is built from TRBV5-1 and TRBJ1-5; D uncertain. The CDR3 DNA is TGCGCCAGCAGCGACTGGGGTGGCAATCAGCCCCAGCATTTT. Encoded protein: CASSDWGGNQPQHF. The variable domain in full, completed from reference TRBV5-1 and TRBJ1-5, reads KAGVTQTPRYLIKTRGQQVTLSCSPISGHRSVSWYQQTPGQGLQFLFEYFSETQRNKGNFPGRFSGRQFSNSRSEMNVSTLELGDSALYLCASSDWGGNQPQHFGDGTRLSIL.